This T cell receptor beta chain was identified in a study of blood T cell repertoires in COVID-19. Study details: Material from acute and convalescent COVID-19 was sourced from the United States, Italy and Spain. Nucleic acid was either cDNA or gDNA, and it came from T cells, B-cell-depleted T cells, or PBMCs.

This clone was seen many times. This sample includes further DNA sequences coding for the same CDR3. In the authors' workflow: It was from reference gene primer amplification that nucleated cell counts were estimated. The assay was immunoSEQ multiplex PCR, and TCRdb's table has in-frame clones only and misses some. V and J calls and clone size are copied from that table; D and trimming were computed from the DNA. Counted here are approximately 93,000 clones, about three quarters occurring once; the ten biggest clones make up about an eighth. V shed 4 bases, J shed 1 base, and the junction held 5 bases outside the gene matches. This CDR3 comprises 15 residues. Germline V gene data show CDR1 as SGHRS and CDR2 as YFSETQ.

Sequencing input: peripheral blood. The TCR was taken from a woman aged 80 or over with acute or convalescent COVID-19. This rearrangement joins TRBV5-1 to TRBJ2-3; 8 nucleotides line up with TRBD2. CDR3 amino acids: CASSPSRGGTDTQYF. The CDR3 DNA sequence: TGCGCCAGCAGCCCATCGCGGGGGGGCACAGATACGCAGTATTTT.